This is a list of T cell receptor beta chains from one sample in a study of OX40 agonist ivuxolimab in advanced cancers. Repertoires were generated with immunoSEQ multiplex PCR, while TCRdb's copy carries only in-frame clones and drops some. The profile covers under 5,500 clones, with about 70% appearing a single time and roughly two thirds taken by the ten largest. The sample was CD4+ or CD8+ T cells sorted from blood, taken in a trial of the OX40 agonist ivuxolimab. The receptors were sampled from an adult with an advanced solid tumor such as melanoma, head and neck, liver or kidney cancer. The CDR3 runs from the conserved cysteine through the conserved F or W. Each record gives: V gene, clone size, J gene, D gene, CDR3 DNA, CDR3 protein. The D gene is left open where the match is weak. Clone size is not always given. Where it is, it says once, few, many or a class for expanded clones.

TRBV27	-	TRBJ1-1	-	TGTGCCAGCAGTTTATACCCGGGTCAATGGAACACTGAAGCTTTCTTT	CASSLYPGQWNTEAFF
TRBV7-3	-	TRBJ1-3	-	TGTGCCAGCAGCTTAGACCCCAGCTCTGGAAACACCATATATTTT	CASSLDPSSGNTIYF
TRBV29-1	-	TRBJ1-2	TRBD1	TGCAGCGTTGAAGATCCCCAGGGGGGAGGTGGCTACACCTTC	CSVEDPQGGGGYTF
TRBV4-1	-	TRBJ2-7	-	TGCGCCAGCAGCCAATTTACAGGGGAGCAGTACTTC	CASSQFTGEQYF
TRBV7-2	-	TRBJ2-7	TRBD1	TGTGCCAGCAGCTTAGTATTCAGGGGGATGGGGGAGCAGTACTTC	CASSLVFRGMGEQYF
TRBV11-2	-	TRBJ1-1	-	TGTGCCAGCAGCGAGACAGTCTCAGCTTTCTTT	CASSETVSAFF
TRBV27	-	TRBJ1-6	TRBD1	TGTGCCAGCAGTTCTTACCGGGACAGGGAGGAGGAGGATAATTCACCCCTCCACTTT	CASSSYRDREEEDNSPLHF
TRBV19	-	TRBJ2-7	-	TGTGCCAGTAGTATGGACGGGGGCTACGAGCAGTACTTC	CASSMDGGYEQYF
TRBV25-1	few	TRBJ1-4	TRBD1	TGTGCCAGCGGAACAGGGGTGGAACTGTTTTTT	CASGTGVELFF
TRBV13	-	TRBJ1-2	TRBD1	TGTGCCAGCAGCTCGGGACAGGCGGCCCGCTACACCTTC	CASSSGQAARYTF
TRBV11-1	once	TRBJ2-1	-	TGTGCCAGCAGCTTCCGGACCGGTGGCCCCAATGAGCAGTTCTTC	CASSFRTGGPNEQFF
TRBV2	-	TRBJ2-5	TRBD2	TGTGCCAGCAGGGCTAGCGGGGTTCAGGAGACCCAGTACTTC	CASRASGVQETQYF
TRBV6-1	-	TRBJ2-7	TRBD2	TGTGCCAGCAGTGAAACGGCTAGCGGGGGGTTCTACGAGCAGTACTTC	CASSETASGGFYEQYF
TRBV28	many	TRBJ1-2	-	TGTGCCAGCAGTTTATTCCAGGGGAGCTATGGCTACACCTTC	CASSLFQGSYGYTF
TRBV27	-	TRBJ1-2	TRBD1	TGTGCCAGCAGTCCTCCGGGACAGGGAGGTTCCGGCTACACCTTC	CASSPPGQGGSGYTF
TRBV4-2	many	TRBJ2-7	-	TGTGCCAGCAGCCAAGATGCAGGGTCTGGCTCCTACGAGCAGTACTTC	CASSQDAGSGSYEQYF
TRBV6-5	-	TRBJ2-6	-	TGTGCCAGCCTCAAGCGGGGGGCCAACGTCCTGACTTTC	CASLKRGANVLTF
TRBV2	-	TRBJ2-7	TRBD2	TGTGCCAGCAGTGAAACACTGCCGGAAGTAGCGGGGGGTCCCTACGAGCAGTACTTC	CASSETLPEVAGGPYEQYF